The next 27 T cell receptor beta chains were all read from a single sample in a study of patients and donors after allogeneic stem cell transplantation. TCRdb itself ran the RT-PCR reads through MiXCR, one entry per CDR3 protein. The sample includes over 200,000 distinct CDR3 sequences, around two fifths of them seen just once. Sequencing was carried out using blood, either unsorted or a sorted T cell fraction (not recorded which). These TCRs come from a human donor who was either an allogeneic HSCT recipient or a stem cell or donor lymphocyte infusion donor (not recorded which). It is not recorded whose cells these are; they may come from a transplant donor.

V is TRBV12-3 or TRBV12-4 and J is TRBJ1-2, with D hard to call. Trimming took off 3 bases at V and 1 base at J, with 18 bases between the two ends. The CDR3 runs to 17 residues. CDR3 DNA: TGTGCCAGCAGTTTTGAGGAGGGAGGGAAGGATAACTATGGCTACACCTTC. It translates to CASSFEEGGKDNYGYTF.

In its sample, this clonotype was seen a few times. V gene TRBV5-1 combines with J gene TRBJ1-5; 8 bases are a match to TRBD1. The CDR3 has 13 amino acids. V shed 4 bases, J shed 7 bases, and the junction held 4 bases outside the gene matches. Looked up from germline, CDR1 is SGHRS and CDR2 is YFSETQ. Here the CDR3 DNA reads TGCGCCAGCAGCCCCGGACAGGGCCAGCCCCAGCATTTT. Translating it yields CASSPGQGQPQHF.

The rearrangement joins TRBV28 to TRBJ2-7; D gene ambiguous. The V gene's germline CDR1 is MDHEN and CDR2 SYDVKM. The CDR3 consists of 13 residues. V was pared by 2 bases and J by 5 bases, with 10 bases between. The CDR3 region has the DNA TGTGCCAGCAGTTTACCCAGCCTTAACGAGCAGTACTTC. Its translation: CASSLPSLNEQYF. Full variable domain (missing parts from reference TRBV28 and TRBJ2-7): DVKVTQSSRYLVKRTGEKVFLECVQDMDHENMFWYRQDPGLGLRLIYFSYDVKMKEKGDIPEGYSVSREKKERFSLILESASTNQTSMYLCASSLPSLNEQYFGPGTRLTVT.

In this sample, this clonotype turned up once. This chain joins TRBV21-1 and TRBJ2-7. TRBV21-1 is deemed a pseudogene. The CDR3 runs to 15 residues. The CDR3 DNA reads TGTGCCAGCAGCAACCTAGGCAGGAAGCCCTACGAGCAGTACTTC. This encodes CASSNLGRKPYEQYF.

This clonotype was seen a few times. CDR3: CSVRDNNEQFF. The CDR3 coding sequence is TGCAGTGTCAGGGACAACAATGAGCAGTTCTTC. This sequence joins TRBV20-1 and TRBJ2-1, with D possibly TRBD1 on 6 matching bases. CDR3 size: 11 residues. Trimming cost V 7 bases and J 5 bases, with 9 bases left between them. Germline V gives CDR1 DFQATT, CDR2 SNEGSKA (reference sequence).

The chain combines TRBV20-1 with TRBJ1-5; D unresolved. Germline V gene lookup returns CDR1 DFQATT and CDR2 SNEGSKA (reference sequence). CDR3 size: 14 residues. V was cut by 2 bases and J by 2 bases, with 10 bases left in between. The CDR3 is CSARQFDGNQPQHF. The CDR3 DNA is TGCAGTGCTAGACAGTTCGACGGCAATCAGCCCCAGCATTTT.

The CDR3 nucleotides read TGCGCCAGCAGCTTCCCTGGGAGGGATGAGCAGTTCTTC. Translated, it gives CASSFPGRDEQFF. The rearrangement links TRBV5-1 to TRBJ2-1; 7 positions match TRBD2. Trimming at V came to 2 bases and at J to 8 bases, leaving 4 bases not matched to a gene. The CDR3 runs 13 residues. Germline V CDR1 and CDR2: SGHRS, YFSETQ.

The CDR3 sequence: CASSVPSGGRYNEQFF. The DNA of the CDR3 is TGTGCCAGTAGTGTACCAAGCGGGGGCCGCTACAATGAGCAGTTCTTC. J is TRBJ2-1 and V is TRBV19, with TRBD2 matching over 8 bases. This CDR3 comprises 16 residues. The V segment lost 5 bases and the J segment 3 bases; nucleotides outside the gene matches: 9. Germline CDR1 is LNHDA and CDR2 is SQIVND (reference sequence). Filled out from reference TRBV19 and TRBJ2-1, the complete variable domain reads DGGITQSPKYLFRKEGQNVTLSCEQNLNHDAMYWYRQDPGQGLRLIYYSQIVNDFQKGDIAEGYSVSREKKESFPLTVTSAQKNPTAFYLCASSVPSGGRYNEQFFGPGTRLTVL.

The chain combines TRBV4-2 with TRBJ2-5; tentative D call: TRBD2 (5 bases). Per germline, CDR1 LGHNA and CDR2 YNFKEQ. This CDR3 spans 13 amino acids. Trimming stripped 1 base from V and 2 bases from J, with 5 bases between. CDR3 protein: CASSQGEQETQYF. The CDR3, as DNA: TGTGCCAGCAGCCAAGGGGAGCAAGAGACCCAGTACTTC.

The rearrangement joins TRBV7-2 to TRBJ2-1; D may be TRBD2 (6 bases). The germline V gene encodes CDR1 SGHTA and CDR2 FQGNSA. CDR3 size: 15 residues. V was shortened by 1 base and J by 4 bases, with 11 bases between the two germline ends. CDR3 protein: CASSLEGGEYNEQFF. The CDR3 bases are TGTGCCAGCAGCTTAGAGGGCGGGGAATACAATGAGCAGTTCTTC.

This clonotype has only a few counts. This chain connects TRBV29-1 to TRBJ1-2; no definite D call. V was pared by 6 bases and J by 6 bases, with 11 bases between. Germline assignment: CDR1 SQVTM and CDR2 ANQGSEA. The CDR3 has 11 residues. CDR3 sequence reads: CSVAVGNGYTF. For the CDR3, the DNA is TGCAGCGTCGCCGTCGGGAATGGCTACACCTTC.

The V call is TRBV10-3, the J call TRBJ2-2; the D is unclear. CDR1 ENHRY and CDR2 SYGVKD come from the germline V gene. The CDR3 sequence is 12 residues long. Between the trimmed V and J ends, which lost 4 bases and 4 bases, there was a span of 4 bases. The CDR3 DNA is TGTGCCATCAGTGTTAGCACCGGGGAGCTGTTTTTT. It specifies CAISVSTGELFF.

This clonotype has only a few counts. The V and J genes are TRBV27 and TRBJ1-4; D ambiguous. Trimming stripped 4 bases from V and 2 bases from J, with 8 bases between. The germline V gene encodes CDR1 MNHEY and CDR2 SMNVEV (reference sequence). This CDR3 is built from 14 residues. In nucleotides, the CDR3 is TGTGCCAGCAGTTCGAGGCTGACTAATGAAAAACTGTTTTTT. This sequence encodes CASSSRLTNEKLFF.

The chain has TRBV9 and TRBJ1-4; TRBD1 matches 9 bases. The germline gives CDR1 SGDLS, CDR2 YYNGEE. This CDR3 contains 15 residues. Trimming at V came to 7 bases and at J to 8 bases, leaving 12 bases not matched to a gene. The CDR3 is CASGGPGQGEEKLFF. CDR3 nucleotides: TGTGCCAGCGGCGGCCCGGGACAGGGCGAAGAAAAACTGTTTTTT.

This clonotype has a handful of counts. This chain uses TRBV25-1 with TRBJ1-2; D unresolved. Germline CDR1 MGHDK, CDR2 SYGVNS. The V end lost 3 bases, the J end lost 2 bases, and 7 bases lay between the germline ends. CDR3 size: 13 residues. The DNA for the CDR3 is TGTGCCAGCAGTGATCCGGGAAACTATGGCTACACCTTC. Its protein is CASSDPGNYGYTF.

This clonotype was detected a few times. The chain employs TRBV7-2 and TRBJ1-2, with 7 nucleotides matching TRBD1. V gave up 1 base and J gave up 6 bases; unmatched junction bases: 11. This CDR3 region has 16 residues. Germline V gene lookup returns CDR1 SGHTA and CDR2 FQGNSA. DNA of the CDR3: TGTGCCAGCAGCTTAGTTCCGGGACAGACCTCACATGGCTACACCTTC. This encodes CASSLVPGQTSHGYTF.

This clonotype came up a few times. V is TRBV12-3 or TRBV12-4 and J is TRBJ1-4, with 7 bases fitting TRBD1. Trimming removed 6 bases from V and 7 bases from J; junction bases left unmatched: 8. The CDR3 is 14 residues long. Here the CDR3 reads CASSYSRDSEKLFF. The CDR3 region has the DNA TGTGCCAGCAGCTACTCCCGGGACAGTGAAAAACTGTTTTTT.

The gene calls are TRBV2 and TRBJ1-3; D not certain. Germline lookup yields CDR1 SNHLY and CDR2 FYNNEI. V lost 7 bases, J lost 4 bases, and 14 bases lay in between. The CDR3 length is 14 residues. The CDR3 DNA reads as TGTGCCAGCACCTACGGTCTTGGAGGAAACACCATATATTTT. Translated: CASTYGLGGNTIYF.

This clonotype was found a few times. V usage is TRBV11-1 and J usage is TRBJ1-1; D remains ambiguous. Germline CDR1 and CDR2: SGHAT and FQDESV (reference sequence). The CDR3 runs 15 residues. V was cut by 5 bases and J by 5 bases, with 18 bases left in between. The CDR3, as DNA: TGTGCCAGCAGCCCCAAAGACCTTAGGGTGACTGAAGCTTTCTTT. This gives the protein CASSPKDLRVTEAFF.

The V and J genes are TRBV9 and TRBJ1-2; D perhaps matches TRBD1 (5 bases). The V and J ends lost 3 bases and 0 bases respectively, with 12 bases between them. The V gene's germline CDR1 is SGDLS and CDR2 YYNGEE. The CDR3 contains 15 residues. Written as DNA, the CDR3 is TGTGCCAGCAGCGGGATCCTACAGGCTAACTATGGCTACACCTTC. This codes for CASSGILQANYGYTF.

In its sample, this clonotype was seen a few times. The chain joins TRBV7-8 to TRBJ1-1; D gene unclear. This CDR3 is 13 amino acids long. CDR1 and CDR2 (germline): SGHVS, FQNEAQ. V was cut by 2 bases and J by 12 bases, with 16 bases left in between. Written as DNA, the CDR3 is TGTGCCAGCAGCTTAAGGGAACTGAGTGTAACTTTCTTT. It translates to CASSLRELSVTFF. Full variable domain (missing parts from reference TRBV7-8 and TRBJ1-1): GAGVSQSPRYKVAKRGQDVALRCDPISGHVSLFWYQQALGQGPEFLTYFQNEAQLDKSGLPSDRFFAERPEGSVSTLKIQRTQQEDSAVYLCASSLRELSVTFFGQGTRLTVV.

Only a few counts were recorded for this clonotype. CDR3 bases: TGTGCCAGCTCACCGCAGGGGGGGAGCACTGAAGCTTTCTTT. Translation gives CASSPQGGSTEAFF. The V gene is TRBV18, the J gene TRBJ1-1, with TRBD1 matching over 7 bases. The germline gives CDR1 KGHSH, CDR2 LQKENI. The CDR3 consists of 14 residues. With V trimmed by 3 bases and J by 4 bases, 5 bases remained unmatched.

The genes are TRBV12-3 or TRBV12-4 and TRBJ1-2; tentatively, D is TRBD1 (5 bases). V lost 6 bases and J 8 bases, leaving 13 bases between the germline ends. The CDR3 has 12 amino acids. The CDR3 reads CASRSSGLGYTF. Written as DNA, the CDR3 is TGTGCCAGCAGATCCTCAGGGCTAGGCTACACCTTC.

The chain has TRBV20-1 and TRBJ1-5; no clear D gene. Trimming took 6 bases from V and 0 from J, leaving 15 bases between them. The CDR3 spans 15 residues. Germline values: CDR1 DFQATT, CDR2 SNEGSKA (reference sequence). The CDR3 DNA sequence: TGCAGTGCCGAAGGCAGAGATTATAGCAATCAGCCCCAGCATTTT. It codes for CSAEGRDYSNQPQHF.

The gene calls are TRBV20-1 and TRBJ2-1, with D perhaps assigned TRBD1 or TRBD2 (5 bases each). The V and J ends lost 2 bases and 2 bases respectively, with 7 bases between them. The CDR3 runs 13 residues. In germline, CDR1 is DFQATT, CDR2 SNEGSKA (reference sequence). The CDR3 is CSARRDAYNEQFF. The CDR3 nucleotides read TGCAGTGCTAGACGGGACGCCTACAATGAGCAGTTCTTC.

This chain uses TRBV7-6 with TRBJ1-5; D not certain. Trimming left V 1 base short and J 6 bases short, with 7 bases between. Per germline, CDR1 SGHVS and CDR2 FNYEAQ. This CDR3 region has 13 residues. The CDR3 spells CASSLEGTQPQHF. Written as DNA, the CDR3 is TGTGCCAGCAGCTTAGAGGGTACTCAGCCCCAGCATTTT.

The chain combines TRBV7-7 with TRBJ2-1; 8 positions match TRBD2. The CDR3 consists of 13 residues. Germline V gene sequence: CDR1 SSHAT, CDR2 FNYEAQ (reference sequence). Losses at the gene ends were 1 base for V and 10 bases for J; bases not matched to a gene: 3. The CDR3 nucleotides are TGTGCCAGCAGCTTAGGGGTAGCGGGGGAGCAGTTCTTC. This sequence encodes CASSLGVAGEQFF.